This T cell receptor beta chain was profiled in a study of T cell changes during pregnancy in multiple sclerosis. This clone has just one count. Data came from immunoSEQ multiplex PCR; TCRdb stores just in-frame clones and leaves some out. This table has 35,000 to 50,000 clones, 80% to 90% appearing once. This CDR3 region has 14 residues. The germline gives CDR1 SQVTM, CDR2 ANQGSEA. The V gene lost 4 bases and the J gene lost 7 bases, with 17 bases spanning the gap. The sample here was CD4+ T cells from peripheral blood mononuclear cells, taken in the first trimester of pregnancy. This receptor was identified in a female donor with multiple sclerosis, enrolled in a pregnancy study. This chain uses TRBV29-1 with TRBJ2-1; D is possibly TRBD2 (6 bases). The CDR3 reads CSVAVAVLNNEQFF. The CDR3 coding sequence is TGCAGCGTTGCTGTAGCGGTCCTTAATAATGAGCAGTTCTTC.